The 8 T cell receptor beta chains below were found in one sample sequenced in a study of blood T cells in healthy people across ages. A J-beta primer mix and a sample-barcoded 5' primer were used in a second PCR of about 7 to 12 cycles. TCRdb re-called the 5' RACE reads with MiXCR, one entry per CDR3 protein. The sample lists 500,000 to 550,000 distinct CDR3 sequences, less than 25% occurring once. These same data were also listed under a study on T cells of mothers and their children.

Sequencing was performed on blood. The receptors shown here come from a boy younger than 18 in good health.

This clonotype came up a few times. The V and J genes are TRBV6-1 and TRBJ2-3, with 11 bases lining up with TRBD2. CDR1 and CDR2 (germline): MNHNS, SASEGT. The ends lost 6 bases at V and 4 bases at J; junction bases unmatched: 9. The CDR3 sequence is 16 residues long. This CDR3 is CASRSAGTSGSDTQYF. The DNA of the CDR3 is TGTGCCAGCAGAAGCGCCGGGACTAGCGGATCAGATACGCAGTATTTT.

The J gene is TRBJ2-7, the V gene TRBV20-1; D perhaps matches TRBD1 (6 bases). CDR1 DFQATT and CDR2 SNEGSKA come from the germline V gene (reference sequence). CDR3 size: 13 residues. The CDR3 loop is CIAPDRSSYEQYF. CDR3 nucleotides: TGCATTGCCCCGGACAGAAGCTCCTACGAGCAGTACTTC.

Turning to this clonotype: At one end the junction does not follow the germline gene, possibly because of a read error. The gene calls are TRBV7-2 and TRBJ2-1; TRBD1 agrees at 9 bases. CDR3 size: 18 residues. Germline CDR1 is SGHTA and CDR2 is FQGNSA. The CDR3 reads CASGLGTGTSSSYNEQFF. Here the CDR3 DNA reads TGTGCCAGCGGCTTAGGGACAGGGACCTCTAGCTCCTACAATGAGCAGTTCTTC.

This clonotype has more than one count but fewer than ten. The V call is TRBV30, the J call TRBJ1-1; tentatively, D is TRBD1 (5 bases). Germline values: CDR1 GTSNPN, CDR2 SVGIG (reference sequence). The V end lost 6 bases, the J end lost 3 bases, and 17 bases lay between the germline ends. The CDR3 spans 14 residues. The CDR3 DNA is TGTGCCTGTCAAACCGGGACGTATGACACTGAAGCTTTCTTT. This sequence encodes CACQTGTYDTEAFF.

Notes on this clonotype: With a much larger clone just one base away, this may be a read error. The chain is built from TRBV14 and TRBJ2-5, with 13 nucleotides matching TRBD2. The CDR3 totals 15 residues. In germline, CDR1 is SGHDN, CDR2 FVKESK. The CDR3 nucleotides are TGTGTCAGCAGCCAAGGACTAGCGGGAGTTGAGACCCAGTACTTC. Translating gives CVSSQGLAGVETQYF.

V and J are TRBV7-9 and TRBJ1-4; possible D gene TRBD1, 6 bases. The CDR3 loop spans 12 amino acids. Germline V gene lookup returns CDR1 SEHNR and CDR2 FQNEAQ (reference sequence). V gave up 5 bases and J gave up 7 bases, with 8 bases separating them. For the CDR3, the DNA is TGTGCCAGCAGCAGACAGGCTGAAAAACTGTTTTTT. The encoded protein is CASSRQAEKLFF.

Regarding this clonotype: Since a much larger clone is just one base distant, this may be a read error. The chain is built from TRBV28 and TRBJ2-7, with 7 bases that match TRBD1. CDR3 length: 14 residues. The V and J ends lost 7 bases and 0 bases, in that order; junction bases with no gene match: 6. CDR1 is MDHEN and CDR2 is SYDVKM in the germline V gene. CDR3: CASISGTASYEQYF. The CDR3 region has the DNA TGTGCCAGCATCTCCGGGACAGCCTCCTACGAGCAGTACTTC.

For the CDR3, the DNA is TGCAGCGTGGAACTACACTCCTACGAGCAGTACTTC. Amino acids: CSVELHSYEQYF. This chain joins TRBV29-1 and TRBJ2-7; no clear D gene. Trimming took 6 bases from V and 0 from J, leaving 9 bases between them. The CDR3 loop spans 12 amino acids. Germline CDR1 reads SQVTM; CDR2 reads ANQGSEA.